This T cell receptor (beta chain) is from a study of OX40 agonist ivuxolimab in advanced cancers. Findings and limits, study-wide: Expanded clones were, on average, more numerous in CD8+ T cells than in CD4+. It was not determined which antigens were specifically recognized by the peripheral T cells that had undergone clonal expansion.

CDR1 SGHAT and CDR2 FQNNGV come from the germline V gene. V lost 2 bases and J lost 5; bases outside the gene matches: 6. CDR3 length: 15 amino acids. TCRdb's table, derived via immunoSEQ multiplex PCR, lists solely in-frame clones and lacks some. Of approximately 99,000 clones listed, 85% to 95% were seen once; the top ten hold roughly 0.61%. With regard to this clone: The antigen is undetermined.

Cycle 7 day 1, cycle 4 day 1, and baseline were the timepoints at which blood was sampled. The origin of this receptor is an adult with an advanced solid tumor such as melanoma, head and neck, liver or kidney cancer. The specimen comprised CD4+ or CD8+ T cells sorted from blood, sampled in a trial of the OX40 agonist ivuxolimab. The rearrangement joins TRBV11-2 to TRBJ2-7; TRBD1 agrees at 10 bases. For the CDR3, the DNA is TGTGCCAGCAGCTTACCGTCCGGGACAGGGGACGAGCAGTACTTC. Its translation is CASSLPSGTGDEQYF.